The clone carrying this T cell receptor (beta chain) was found once. These data are taken from a study of T cells in tuberculosis. The overall study: In South Africa, adults with active tuberculosis were compared with IGRA-negative and latently infected IGRA-positive adolescents.

TCRdb keeps only in-frame clones here, not all; method: immunoSEQ multiplex PCR. There are around 33,000 clones in the sample; 85% to 95% occur only once, and approximately 7.5% lies in the top ten. The source is a donor between 10 and 29 years old with latent tuberculosis or without tuberculosis infection. Some clones in this sample may be carry-over from other donors' samples. Sequencing was performed on PBMCs.

Written as DNA, the CDR3 is TGTGCCTGGAGCGCGAGAACCGAGCAGTACTTC. Translated: CAWSARTEQYF. The V gene is TRBV30, the J gene TRBJ2-7; no clear D gene. The CDR3 has 11 amino acids. Germline V gives CDR1 GTSNPN, CDR2 SVGIG (reference sequence). The V and J ends lost 3 bases and 6 bases respectively, with 9 bases between them.